The 10 T cell receptor beta chains reported below all come from one sample, sequenced in a study of shared clonotypes between healthy human individuals. Profiled with immunoSEQ multiplex PCR; TCRdb holds only in-frame clones, not every one. The data show approximately 2.1 million clones, more than 85% seen once. Sample: naive CD4+ T cells from PBMCs. Specified subset: CD45RA+ positively selected. The receptors originated from a man aged 18-30 years in good health. Some clones in this sample may be carry-over from other donors' samples.

This clone was detected only once. V and J are TRBV7-7 and TRBJ2-5; D possibly corresponds to TRBD1 (6 bases). Looked up from germline, CDR1 is SSHAT and CDR2 is FNYEAQ (reference sequence). CDR3 size: 14 residues. The V end was cut by 3 bases, the J end by 0 bases, with 8 bases between. The CDR3 loop reads CASSLDSYQETQYF. The CDR3 DNA reads as TGTGCCAGCAGCTTGGACAGCTACCAAGAGACCCAGTACTTC.

The chain carries TRBV28 and TRBJ1-5, with 7 bases aligning to TRBD1. With V trimmed by 1 base and J by 3 bases, 6 bases remained unmatched. This CDR3 is built from 16 residues. CDR1 is MDHEN and CDR2 is SYDVKM in the germline V gene. The CDR3 DNA follows: TGTGCCAGCAGTTTATTGGGACAGACCGTCAATCAGCCCCAGCATTTT. Translating it yields CASSLLGQTVNQPQHF.

This sequence joins TRBV2 and TRBJ2-1, with D hard to call. Trimming removed 6 bases at V and 9 bases at J, with 9 bases between. The germline CDR1 and CDR2 sequences are SNHLY and FYNNEI. This CDR3 is 11 amino acids long. The CDR3 loop reads CASRPSGEQFF. The CDR3 DNA sequence: TGTGCCAGCAGGCCCAGTGGTGAGCAGTTCTTC.

This chain connects TRBV9 to TRBJ2-5, with D possibly TRBD2 on 6 matching bases. The CDR3 is 12 amino acids. Germline assignment: CDR1 SGDLS and CDR2 YYNGEE. V shed 3 bases and J shed 4 bases, with 7 bases lying between them. The CDR3 is CASSEEGETQYF. CDR3 coding DNA: TGTGCCAGCAGCGAGGAGGGAGAGACCCAGTACTTC.

This chain joins TRBV6-5 and TRBJ2-7; TRBD2 agrees at 7 bases. J was trimmed by 13 bases and V by 6 bases; bases with no gene match: 9. The CDR3 spans 11 residues. Germline V CDR1 and CDR2: MNHEY, SVGAGI. CDR3 in DNA: TGTGCCAGCAGCCAGAGCGGGACCTCCTACTTC. Amino acid sequence: CASSQSGTSYF.

This clone appeared a single time. In nucleotides, the CDR3 is TGTGCCAGCAAAACACAGGGATTAATGAGGACAGATACGCAGTATTTT. Translating gives CASKTQGLMRTDTQYF. V and J are TRBV27 and TRBJ2-3; the D gene is possibly TRBD1 (6 bases). Trimming pared 7 bases from V and 3 bases from J, leaving 20 bases between. The germline CDR1 and CDR2 sequences are MNHEY and SMNVEV (reference sequence). This CDR3 is built from 16 residues.

CDR3: CASLLAGQETQYF. The CDR3 bases are TGTGCCAGCCTACTAGCGGGACAAGAGACCCAGTACTTC. The chain has TRBV6-6 and TRBJ2-5; 10 bases are a match to TRBD2. In germline, CDR1 is MNHNY, CDR2 SVGAGI (reference sequence). The CDR3 is made up of 13 amino acids. Germline trimming cut 8 bases from V and 2 bases from J; bases unmatched to any gene: 2.

This chain joins TRBV28 and TRBJ1-3; 7 bases are a match to TRBD1. Germline values: CDR1 MDHEN, CDR2 SYDVKM. J lost 6 bases, V lost 5 bases, and 10 bases had no gene match. The CDR3 loop spans 15 amino acids. In nucleotides, the CDR3 is TGTGCCAGCAGTACCAGGGGGGCCGCGGAAAACACCATATATTTT. It is translated as CASSTRGAAENTIYF.

The genes are TRBV28 and TRBJ2-3; unclear D gene. The ends were cut back, 7 bases at V and 0 bases at J, with 11 bases in the middle. Per the germline V gene, CDR1 is MDHEN and CDR2 is SYDVKM. The CDR3 is 14 amino acids. CDR3 sequence (DNA): TGTGCCAGCACCCAGAGTAGCAGCACAGATACGCAGTATTTT. Translated, it gives CASTQSSSTDTQYF.

J is TRBJ2-7 and V is TRBV6-7; 11 nucleotides agree with TRBD1. TRBV6-7 is designated an ORF whose function remains uncertain. The length of the CDR3 is 15 residues. The V and J ends lost 7 bases and 6 bases, in that order; junction bases with no gene match: 11. CDR3 DNA: TGTGCCAGCAACCCATTCGGACAGGGGGCCGCCGAGCAGTACTTC. Its protein is CASNPFGQGAAEQYF.